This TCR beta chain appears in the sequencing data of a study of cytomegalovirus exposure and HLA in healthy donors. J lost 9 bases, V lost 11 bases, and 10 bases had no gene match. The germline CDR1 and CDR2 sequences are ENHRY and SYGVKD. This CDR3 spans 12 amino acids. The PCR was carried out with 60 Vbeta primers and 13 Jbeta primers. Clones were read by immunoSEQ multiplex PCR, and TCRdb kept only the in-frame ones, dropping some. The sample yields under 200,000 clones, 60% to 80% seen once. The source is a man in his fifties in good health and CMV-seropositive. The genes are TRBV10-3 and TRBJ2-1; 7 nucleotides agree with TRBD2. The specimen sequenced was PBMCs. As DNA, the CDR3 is TGTGCCTCCGGGGGAGGGGCAGGTGAGCAGTTCTTC. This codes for CASGGGAGEQFF.